The T cell receptor (beta chain) described here comes from a study of T cells in Graves' hyperthyroidism and ophthalmopathy. The study's findings and limits: The model's output predicted ophthalmopathy at a median of about 5.9 months prior to onset.

Deletions cut 1 base from V and 7 bases from J, with 14 bases between. This CDR3 is 13 amino acids long. Germline loops: CDR1 SQVTM, CDR2 ANQGSEA. Note on this clonotype: No antigen is known for it.

Criteria for exclusion of patients were uncontrolled infection, other autoimmune disease, pregnancy or lactation. TCR beta CDR3 regions were amplified from RNA. Researchers ran a first-round RT-PCR on the TCR CDR3 using the HTBI primer set. A single record per CDR3 protein comes from TCRdb applying MiXCR to the multiplex PCR reads. The repertoire holds 400,000 to 600,000 distinct CDR3 sequences, with roughly 20% as singletons. The chain couples TRBV29-1 to TRBJ2-7; D possibly uses TRBD1 or TRBD2 (5 bases each). The receptor was isolated from a young man with Graves' hyperthyroidism. The specimen sequenced was blood. CDR3: CSVEAPGAWEQYF. The DNA for the CDR3 is TGCAGCGTTGAAGCCCCCGGGGCCTGGGAGCAGTACTTC.